This TCR beta chain originates from a study of T cell responses to AZD1222 COVID-19 vaccine (dated by TCRdb to the early 2020s). Study-wide context: TCR sequencing was performed for fewer than 250 trial participants, of whom around 200 were given two doses of AZD1222 and around 26 were given two doses of MenACWY control vaccine. Trial participants were enrolled by age into 18-55, 56-69 and 70-plus year subgroups, with 148, 28 and 57 TCR-sequenced participants respectively. Study-wide findings and limitations: The 56-69-year group was small, and its depth increase did not reach significance, likely because of low power. CD4 TCRs associated with the vaccine covered the entire spike protein, and the dominant responses were in regions 160-218 and 743-854. No day 14 peak-response samples were available, so repertoires were characterized only after the peak T cell response. Reportedly, close to half of the unique spike-specific TCRs recognized epitopes lying outside the regions that are mutated in the B.1.351 and B.1.1.7 variants. Conclusions about previously exposed vaccinees were limited because only six AZD1222 recipients were SARS-CoV-2 seropositive at baseline. A significant rise in spike-specific TCR breadth and depth was observed after two AZD1222 doses relative to day 0 and relative to MenACWY recipients. Most participants were white British and females outnumbered males, and the authors suggested that clonal diversity may have been underestimated.

This clone has a single count. Its antigen is still unknown. No qualities accompany the bases; no much larger clone lies one base away. Including the terminal cysteine and phenylalanine, the CDR3 comprises 14 residues. CDR3 DNA only is kept here, 42 bases in frame from base 1. CDR1 and CDR2 (SGHRS, YFSETQ) derive from the germline V gene. From V the trimming removes 4 bases and from J it removes 5 bases, while the gene matches leave 7 bases of the junction unaccounted for. The label giving this sample's time point can be read as: about 28 days (+/-7) after the second vaccine dose. AZD1222 recipients whose second dose came at about 4 weeks and those whose second dose came at about 12 weeks were combined into one group, since spike-specific TCR depth and breadth did not differ between the two schedules. The vaccinee samples were drawn from two UK trials, COV001 and COV002, one of which was a single-blind randomized controlled phase 2/3 trial testing AZD1222 (ChAdOx1 nCoV-19) in healthy adults. For TCRbeta chain sequencing, PBMC samples from trial participants were taken at day 0 and at day 28 after the second dose.

The CDR3 regions of human TCRbeta chains were analyzed by immunosequencing. In the source study's methods: TCRs in the repertoires were matched against a reference library of SARS-CoV-2-specific TCRs that had been generated with the MIRA antigen-specificity platform. Breadth was defined as the fraction of unique TCRs that were SARS-CoV-2-associated, and depth was defined as the fraction of total T cells that were SARS-CoV-2-associated. Using the MIRA data, every spike-specific TCR was mapped to the spike region that the TCR reacted to and assigned to either a CD4 or a CD8 class. Log10-transformed breadth and depth values were compared by one-way ANOVA with Sidak's multiple comparisons tests. Drawn from immuneACCESS, this table holds only the in-frame rearrangements with V and J called that TCRdb kept. Clones are partly lost; checked studies trace under half to an unresolved V gene and leave the rest unexplained. V and J calls plus clone size are reproduced from that table; the DNA served to infer D and trimming. Within this sample are 150,000 to 250,000 clones, with approximately 94% of them counted one time only. The ten biggest clones cover around 1% of the sample.

This clonotype was obtained from an adult who received the AZD1222 COVID-19 vaccine. The rearrangement combines TRBV5-1 with TRBJ2-3, with 7 junctional bases fitting TRBD1. The material sequenced was peripheral blood, taken 28 days after the second AZD1222 dose. The CDR3 amino acid sequence is: CASSVRQGLDTQYF. The DNA is TGCGCCAGCAGCGTACGACAGGGTTTAGATACGCAGTATTTT.